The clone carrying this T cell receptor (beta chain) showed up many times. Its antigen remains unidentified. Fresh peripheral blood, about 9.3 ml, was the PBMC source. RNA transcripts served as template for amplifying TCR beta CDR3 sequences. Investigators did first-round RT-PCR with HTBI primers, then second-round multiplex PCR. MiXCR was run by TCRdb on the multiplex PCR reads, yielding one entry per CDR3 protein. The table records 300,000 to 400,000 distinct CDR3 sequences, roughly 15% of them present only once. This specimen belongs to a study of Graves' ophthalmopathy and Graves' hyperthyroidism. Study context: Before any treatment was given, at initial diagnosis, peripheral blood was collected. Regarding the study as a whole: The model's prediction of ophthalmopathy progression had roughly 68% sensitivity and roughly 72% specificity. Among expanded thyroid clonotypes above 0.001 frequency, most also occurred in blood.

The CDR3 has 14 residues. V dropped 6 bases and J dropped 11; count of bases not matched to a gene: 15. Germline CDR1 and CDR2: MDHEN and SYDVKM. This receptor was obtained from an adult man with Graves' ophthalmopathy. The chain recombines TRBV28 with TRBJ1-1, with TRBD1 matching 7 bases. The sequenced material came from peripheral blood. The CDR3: CASRGGSGGSMAFF. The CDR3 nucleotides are TGTGCCAGCAGAGGAGGCTCAGGGGGATCGATGGCTTTCTTT.